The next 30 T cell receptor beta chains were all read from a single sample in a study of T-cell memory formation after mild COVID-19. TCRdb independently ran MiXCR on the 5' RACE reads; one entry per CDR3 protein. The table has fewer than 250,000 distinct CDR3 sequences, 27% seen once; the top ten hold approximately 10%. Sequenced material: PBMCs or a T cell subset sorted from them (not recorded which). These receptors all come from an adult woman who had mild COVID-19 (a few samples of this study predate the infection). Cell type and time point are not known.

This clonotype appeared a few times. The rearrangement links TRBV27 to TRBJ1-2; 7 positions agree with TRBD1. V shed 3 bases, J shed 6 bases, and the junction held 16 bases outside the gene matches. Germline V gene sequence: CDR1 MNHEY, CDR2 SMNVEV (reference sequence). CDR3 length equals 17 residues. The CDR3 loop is CASSFYSPGQKRHGYTF. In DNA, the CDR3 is TGTGCCAGCAGTTTTTATTCTCCGGGACAGAAGCGCCATGGCTACACCTTC.

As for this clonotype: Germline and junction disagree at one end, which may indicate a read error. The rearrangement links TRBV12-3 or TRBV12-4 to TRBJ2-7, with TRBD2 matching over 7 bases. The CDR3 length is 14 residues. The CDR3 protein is CASSLGLGLYGQYF. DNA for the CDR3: TGTGCCAGCAGTTTAGGGTTGGGACTATACGGGCAGTACTTC.

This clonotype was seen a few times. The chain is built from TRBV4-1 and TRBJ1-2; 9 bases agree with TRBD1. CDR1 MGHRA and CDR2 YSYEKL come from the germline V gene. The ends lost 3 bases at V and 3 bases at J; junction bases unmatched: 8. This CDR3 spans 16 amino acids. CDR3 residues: CASSHHKQGADYGYTF. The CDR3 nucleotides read TGCGCCAGCAGCCACCACAAACAGGGGGCGGACTATGGCTACACCTTC.

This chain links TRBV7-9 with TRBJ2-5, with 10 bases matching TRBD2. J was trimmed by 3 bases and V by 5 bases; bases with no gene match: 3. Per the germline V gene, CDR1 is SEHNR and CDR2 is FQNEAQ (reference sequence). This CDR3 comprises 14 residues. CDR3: CASSLGTSEETQYF. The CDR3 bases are TGTGCCAGCAGCCTGGGGACTAGCGAAGAGACCCAGTACTTC.

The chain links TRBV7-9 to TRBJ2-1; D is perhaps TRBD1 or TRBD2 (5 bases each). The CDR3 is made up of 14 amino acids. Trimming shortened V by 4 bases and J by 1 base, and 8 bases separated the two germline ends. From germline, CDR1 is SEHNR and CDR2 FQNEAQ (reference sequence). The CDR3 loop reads CASSSEGSYNEQFF. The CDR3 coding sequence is TGTGCCAGCAGCTCCGAGGGGTCCTACAATGAGCAGTTCTTC.

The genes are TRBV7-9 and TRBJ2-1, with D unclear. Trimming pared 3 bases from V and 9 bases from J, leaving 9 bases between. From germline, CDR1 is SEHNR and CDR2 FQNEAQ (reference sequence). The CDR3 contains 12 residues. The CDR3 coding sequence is TGTGCCAGCAGCTTGATGGGTGGTGAGCAGTTCTTC. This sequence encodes CASSLMGGEQFF.

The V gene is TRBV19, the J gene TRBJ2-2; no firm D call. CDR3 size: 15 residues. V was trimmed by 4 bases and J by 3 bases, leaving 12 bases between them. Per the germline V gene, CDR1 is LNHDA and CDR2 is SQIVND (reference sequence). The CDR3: CASSTDGPHTGELFF. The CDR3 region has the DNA TGTGCCAGTAGTACAGACGGCCCCCACACCGGGGAGCTGTTTTTT. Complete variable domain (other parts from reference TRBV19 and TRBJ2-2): DGGITQSPKYLFRKEGQNVTLSCEQNLNHDAMYWYRQDPGQGLRLIYYSQIVNDFQKGDIAEGYSVSREKKESFPLTVTSAQKNPTAFYLCASSTDGPHTGELFFGEGSRLTVL.

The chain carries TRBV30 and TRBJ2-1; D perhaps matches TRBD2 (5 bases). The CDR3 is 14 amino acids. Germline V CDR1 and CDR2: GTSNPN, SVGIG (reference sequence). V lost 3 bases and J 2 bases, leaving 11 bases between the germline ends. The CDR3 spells CAWSVVGAYNEQFF. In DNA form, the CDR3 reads TGTGCCTGGAGCGTTGTCGGGGCCTACAATGAGCAGTTCTTC.

The CDR3 protein is CASRATGGVGNIQYF. CDR3 bases: TGTGCCAGCAGGGCTACAGGGGGCGTAGGGAACATTCAGTACTTC. The chain recombines TRBV27 with TRBJ2-4, with 9 bases matching TRBD1. Germline assignment: CDR1 MNHEY and CDR2 SMNVEV (reference sequence). V lost 6 bases and J lost 7; bases outside the gene matches: 10. The CDR3 covers 15 residues.

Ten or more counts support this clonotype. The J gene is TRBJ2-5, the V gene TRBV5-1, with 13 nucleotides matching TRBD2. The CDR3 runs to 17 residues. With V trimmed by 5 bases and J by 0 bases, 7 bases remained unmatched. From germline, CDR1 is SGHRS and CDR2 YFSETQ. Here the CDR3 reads CASSFGLAGVYQETQYF. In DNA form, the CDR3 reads TGCGCCAGCAGTTTCGGACTAGCGGGAGTGTACCAAGAGACCCAGTACTTC.

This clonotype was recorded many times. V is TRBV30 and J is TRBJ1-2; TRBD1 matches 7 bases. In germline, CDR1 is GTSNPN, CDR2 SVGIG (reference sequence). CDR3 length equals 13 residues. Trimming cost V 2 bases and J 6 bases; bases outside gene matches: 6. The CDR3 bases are TGTGCCTGGAGTCAAGGGGGCGTCGATGGCTACACCTTC. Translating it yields CAWSQGGVDGYTF. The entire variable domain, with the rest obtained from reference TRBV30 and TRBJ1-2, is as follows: SQTIHQWPATLVQPVGSPLSLECTVEGTSNPNLYWYRQAAGRGLQLLFYSVGIGQISSEVPQNLSASRPQDRQFILSSKKLLLSDSGFYLCAWSQGGVDGYTFGSGTRLTVV.

CDR3 protein: CASSLQENEKLFF. In DNA form, the CDR3 reads TGTGCCAGCAGTTTACAGGAGAATGAAAAACTGTTTTTT. This chain joins TRBV27 and TRBJ1-4; D gene unclear. The V and J ends lost 2 bases and 5 bases respectively, with 6 bases between them. Germline CDR1 and CDR2: MNHEY and SMNVEV (reference sequence). The CDR3 has 13 residues.

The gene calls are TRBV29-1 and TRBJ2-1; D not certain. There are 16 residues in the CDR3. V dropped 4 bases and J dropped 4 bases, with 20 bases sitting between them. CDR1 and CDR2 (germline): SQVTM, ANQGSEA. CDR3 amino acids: CSVVPGRLMFYNEQFF. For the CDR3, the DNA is TGCAGCGTTGTACCGGGCCGCCTTATGTTTTACAATGAGCAGTTCTTC.

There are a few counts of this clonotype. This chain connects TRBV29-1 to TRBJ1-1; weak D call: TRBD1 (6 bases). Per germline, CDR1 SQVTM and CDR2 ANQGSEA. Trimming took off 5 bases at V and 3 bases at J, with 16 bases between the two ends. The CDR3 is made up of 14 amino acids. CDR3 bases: TGCAGCGTTTTCCTCGAGGACAGTCACACTGAAGCTTTCTTT. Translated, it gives CSVFLEDSHTEAFF.

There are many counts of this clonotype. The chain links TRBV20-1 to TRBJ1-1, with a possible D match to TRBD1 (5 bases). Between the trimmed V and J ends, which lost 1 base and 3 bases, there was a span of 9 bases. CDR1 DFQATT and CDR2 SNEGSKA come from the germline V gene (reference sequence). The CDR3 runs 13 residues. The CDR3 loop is CSARGGGDTEAFF. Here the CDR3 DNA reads TGCAGTGCTAGAGGAGGAGGGGACACTGAAGCTTTCTTT.

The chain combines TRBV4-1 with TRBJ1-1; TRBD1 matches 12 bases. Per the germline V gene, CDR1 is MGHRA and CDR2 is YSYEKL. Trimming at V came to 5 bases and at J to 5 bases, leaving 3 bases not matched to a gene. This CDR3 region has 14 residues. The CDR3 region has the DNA TGCGCCAGCAGCGGGACAGGGGGCTTTACTGAAGCTTTCTTT. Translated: CASSGTGGFTEAFF.

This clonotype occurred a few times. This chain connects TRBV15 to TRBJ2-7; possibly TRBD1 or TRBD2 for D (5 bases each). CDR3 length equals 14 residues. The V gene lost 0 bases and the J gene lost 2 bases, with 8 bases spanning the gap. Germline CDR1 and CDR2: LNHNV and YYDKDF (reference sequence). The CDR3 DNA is TGTGCCACCAGCAGAGATAGGGACCCCTACGAGCAGTACTTC. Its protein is CATSRDRDPYEQYF.

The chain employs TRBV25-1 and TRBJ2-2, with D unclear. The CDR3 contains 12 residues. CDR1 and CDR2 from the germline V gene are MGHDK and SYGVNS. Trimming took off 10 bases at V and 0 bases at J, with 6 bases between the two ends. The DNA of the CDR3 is TGTGCCATCATAGCGAACACCGGGGAGCTGTTTTTT. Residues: CAIIANTGELFF.

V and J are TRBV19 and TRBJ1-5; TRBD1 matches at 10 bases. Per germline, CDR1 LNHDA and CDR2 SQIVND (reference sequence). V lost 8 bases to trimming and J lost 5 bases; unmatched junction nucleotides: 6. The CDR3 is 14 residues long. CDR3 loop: CASCRDRGYQPQHF. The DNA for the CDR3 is TGTGCCAGTTGTAGGGACAGGGGATATCAGCCCCAGCATTTT. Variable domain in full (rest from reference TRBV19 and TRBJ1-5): DGGITQSPKYLFRKEGQNVTLSCEQNLNHDAMYWYRQDPGQGLRLIYYSQIVNDFQKGDIAEGYSVSREKKESFPLTVTSAQKNPTAFYLCASCRDRGYQPQHFGDGTRLSIL.

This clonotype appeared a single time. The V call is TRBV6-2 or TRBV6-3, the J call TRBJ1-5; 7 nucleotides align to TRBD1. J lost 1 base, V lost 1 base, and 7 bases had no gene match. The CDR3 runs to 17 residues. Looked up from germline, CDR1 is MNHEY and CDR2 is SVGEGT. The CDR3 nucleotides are TGTGCCAGCAGTTACTTGACAGGGACGCTGAGCAATCAGCCCCAGCATTTT. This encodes CASSYLTGTLSNQPQHF.

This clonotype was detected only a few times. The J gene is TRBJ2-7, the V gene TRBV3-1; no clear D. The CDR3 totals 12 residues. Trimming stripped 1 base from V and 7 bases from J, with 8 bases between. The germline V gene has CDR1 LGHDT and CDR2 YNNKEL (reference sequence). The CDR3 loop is CASSQGLGEQYF. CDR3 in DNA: TGTGCCAGCAGCCAAGGTCTGGGGGAGCAGTACTTC.

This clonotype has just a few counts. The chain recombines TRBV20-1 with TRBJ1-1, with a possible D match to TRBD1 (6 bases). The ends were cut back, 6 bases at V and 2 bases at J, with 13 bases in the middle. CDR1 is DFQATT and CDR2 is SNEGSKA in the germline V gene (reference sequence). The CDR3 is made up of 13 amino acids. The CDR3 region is CSAKDSFNTEAFF. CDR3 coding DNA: TGCAGTGCCAAGGACAGTTTCAACACTGAAGCTTTCTTT.

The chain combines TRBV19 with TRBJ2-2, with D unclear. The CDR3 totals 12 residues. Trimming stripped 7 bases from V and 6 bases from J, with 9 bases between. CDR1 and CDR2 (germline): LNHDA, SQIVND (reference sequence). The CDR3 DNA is TGTGCCAGTAAAGGGAAAGCCGGGGAGCTGTTTTTT. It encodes CASKGKAGELFF.

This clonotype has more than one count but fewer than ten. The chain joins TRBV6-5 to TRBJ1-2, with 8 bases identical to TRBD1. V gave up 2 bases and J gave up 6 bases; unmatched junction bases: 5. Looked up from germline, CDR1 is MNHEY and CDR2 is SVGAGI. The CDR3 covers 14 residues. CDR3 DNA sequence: TGTGCCAGCAGTTACAATACAGGGGGTGATGGCTACACCTTC. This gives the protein CASSYNTGGDGYTF.

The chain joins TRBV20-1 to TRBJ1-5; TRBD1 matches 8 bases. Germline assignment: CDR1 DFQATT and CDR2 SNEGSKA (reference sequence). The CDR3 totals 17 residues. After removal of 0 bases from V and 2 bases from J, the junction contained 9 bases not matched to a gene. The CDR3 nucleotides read TGCAGTGCTAGAGAGGGCACAGGGGGGATTGGCAATCAGCCCCAGCATTTT. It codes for CSAREGTGGIGNQPQHF.

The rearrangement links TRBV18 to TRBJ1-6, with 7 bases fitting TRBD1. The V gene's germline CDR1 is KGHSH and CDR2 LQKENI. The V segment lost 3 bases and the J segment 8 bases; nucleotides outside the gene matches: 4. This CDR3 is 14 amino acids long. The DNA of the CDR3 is TGTGCCAGCTCACCCGACAGGGAGCATTCACCCCTCCACTTT. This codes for CASSPDREHSPLHF.

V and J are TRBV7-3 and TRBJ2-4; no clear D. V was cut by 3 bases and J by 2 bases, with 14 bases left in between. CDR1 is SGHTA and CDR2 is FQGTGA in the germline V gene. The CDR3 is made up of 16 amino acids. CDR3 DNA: TGTGCCAGCAGCTTCCCCGCGGCACGAACCAAAAACATTCAGTACTTC. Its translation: CASSFPAARTKNIQYF.

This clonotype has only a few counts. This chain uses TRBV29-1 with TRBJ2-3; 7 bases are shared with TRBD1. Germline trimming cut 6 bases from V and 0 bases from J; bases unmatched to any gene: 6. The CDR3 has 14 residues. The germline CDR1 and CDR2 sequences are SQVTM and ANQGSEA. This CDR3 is CSVLPGGSTDTQYF. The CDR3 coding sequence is TGCAGCGTACTCCCAGGGGGAAGCACAGATACGCAGTATTTT.

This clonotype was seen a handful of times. CDR3 sequence reads: CASTPGVGRGTDTQYF. The CDR3 DNA sequence: TGTGCCAGCACCCCGGGGGTGGGACGGGGCACAGATACGCAGTATTTT. The chain uses TRBV6-5 and TRBJ2-3; D perhaps matches TRBD2 (6 bases). V lost 7 bases and J lost 1, with 18 bases in between. This CDR3 has 16 amino acids. Germline CDR1 reads MNHEY; CDR2 reads SVGAGI.

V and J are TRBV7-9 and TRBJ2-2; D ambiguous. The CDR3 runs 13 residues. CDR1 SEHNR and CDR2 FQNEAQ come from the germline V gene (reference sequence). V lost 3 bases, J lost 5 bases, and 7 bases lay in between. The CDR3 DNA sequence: TGTGCCAGCAGCTTCGCTACAACCGGGGAGCTGTTTTTT. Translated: CASSFATTGELFF.